This T cell receptor beta chain was obtained from a study of T cell repertoires in cytomegalovirus infection (dated by TCRdb to 2018 to 2020). About the full investigation: Alongside well-studied HLA-B-restricted epitopes, the peptide stimulations were aimed at recently identified HLA-C-restricted CMV epitopes, whose presentation resists viral immunomodulation. The HLA type of each donor mattered for the analysis, because public TCR beta signatures pointed to carriage of CMV infection along with the matching HLA type.

Sequencing instrument: Illumina HiSeq 1500. Using fastp trimming at Q25 and MiXCR clonotype assembly, TCRdb reanalyzed the public sequencing data and kept in-frame beta chains. Each CDR3 protein gets just one entry, which takes the most common genes and DNA from the rows behind it. The sample records around 310,000 distinct CDR3 sequences, roughly 29% of which are singletons. The ten largest clones take up approximately 20% of the sample. This clonotype has just a few counts. Its target antigen remains unknown. The record has no base qualities; no much larger clone is one base away. The intended sense of this specimen's treatment or condition label: in vitro stimulation with specific CMV peptide epitopes to enrich CMV-specific T cells. V drops 2 bases and J drops 0 bases, leaving 8 bases in between. Based on the germline V gene (reference sequence), the CDR1 and CDR2 sequences are SGHNT and YYREEE. The CDR3 starts with the cysteine, ends with the phenylalanine, and has 14 residues. The kept DNA is CDR3 alone, 42 bases in frame from the first base.

What the study reported, not specific to this receptor: In the ex vivo response, HLA-C-restricted CMV-specific TCR beta clonotypes were dominant, and in two of eight donors the single most frequent clonotype came from this HLA-C-restricted group. Cumulative frequency of public TCR beta family members discriminated carriers of CMV infection plus the relevant HLA type in this cohort and an independent 352-donor cohort.

The rearranged chain carries TRBV5-4 and TRBJ1-2, with the D segment identity uncertain. Material: cultured PBMCs, obtained from culture after CMV antigen stimulation. This receptor was obtained from a human donor in good health (CMV status not recorded). Some clones in this sample may be carry-over from other donors' samples. CDR3 reads: CASSFGYSNYGYTF. The sequenced DNA: TGTGCCAGCAGCTTTGGGTATTCTAACTATGGCTACACCTTC.